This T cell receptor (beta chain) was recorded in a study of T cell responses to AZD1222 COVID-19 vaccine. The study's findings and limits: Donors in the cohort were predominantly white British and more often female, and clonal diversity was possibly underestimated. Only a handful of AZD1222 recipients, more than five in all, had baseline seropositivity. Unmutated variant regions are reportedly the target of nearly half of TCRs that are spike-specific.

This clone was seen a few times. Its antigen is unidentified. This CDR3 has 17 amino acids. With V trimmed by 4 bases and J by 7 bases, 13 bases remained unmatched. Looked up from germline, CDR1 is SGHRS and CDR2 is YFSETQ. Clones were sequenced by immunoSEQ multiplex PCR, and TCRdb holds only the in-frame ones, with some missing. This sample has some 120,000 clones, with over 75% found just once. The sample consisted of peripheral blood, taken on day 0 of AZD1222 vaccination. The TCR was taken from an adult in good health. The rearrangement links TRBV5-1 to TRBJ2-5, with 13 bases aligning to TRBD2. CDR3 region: CASSPLSLAGGRVTQYF. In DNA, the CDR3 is TGCGCCAGCAGCCCCCTTTCACTAGCGGGAGGGCGAGTGACCCAGTACTTC. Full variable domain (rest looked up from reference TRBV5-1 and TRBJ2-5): KAGVTQTPRYLIKTRGQQVTLSCSPISGHRSVSWYQQTPGQGLQFLFEYFSETQRNKGNFPGRFSGRQFSNSRSEMNVSTLELGDSALYLCASSPLSLAGGRVTQYFGPGTRLLVL.